Below, 12 T cell receptor beta chains from the same sample are listed, as sequenced in a study of T cell repertoires and Cas9 in healthy adults. The repertoire was sequenced with immunoSEQ multiplex PCR; TCRdb's copy has only in-frame clones and lacks some. The data contain some 15,000 clones, roughly 89% of them seen just once; the ten biggest clones take up approximately 1.5%. The sequenced sample was Tregs (CD4+, CD25+, CD127-, CD137-, CD154-) from PBMCs; culture status not recorded. The receptor set was obtained from a human donor in good health.

Only one count was recorded for this clone. The chain combines TRBV18 with TRBJ2-2; 9 nucleotides line up with TRBD1. This CDR3 is 20 amino acids long. Germline-derived CDR1 and CDR2 are KGHSH and LQKENI. V shed 3 bases and J 3 bases; nucleotides not matched to a gene: 17. The CDR3 bases are TGTGCCAGCTCACCGCCGACGTTACGAATCCGGACAGGGGACACCGGGGAGCTGTTTTTT. Translated: CASSPPTLRIRTGDTGELFF.

The chain has TRBV6-6 and TRBJ2-3, with 9 bases matching TRBD2. The CDR3 extends over 16 amino acids. The germline gives CDR1 MNHNY, CDR2 SVGAGI (reference sequence). Trimming took 5 bases from V and 5 from J; bases not matched to a gene: 11. The CDR3 DNA is TGTGCCAGCAGTGACTTTAGCGGGAGCACCCTAGATACGCAGTATTTT. It codes for CASSDFSGSTLDTQYF.

This clone was observed a handful of times. The rearrangement links TRBV10-3 to TRBJ1-1; no clear D. This CDR3 is built from 15 residues. Between the trimmed V and J ends, which lost 1 base and 0 bases, there was a span of 9 bases. Germline V gene lookup returns CDR1 ENHRY and CDR2 SYGVKD. CDR3 DNA sequence: TGTGCCATCAGTGAGTACGGATCCTTGAACACTGAAGCTTTCTTT. It codes for CAISEYGSLNTEAFF.

V and J are TRBV20-1 and TRBJ1-5, with no clear D. The ends were cut back, 3 bases at V and 2 bases at J, with 2 bases in the middle. The CDR3 totals 11 residues. The germline gives CDR1 DFQATT, CDR2 SNEGSKA (reference sequence). CDR3 amino acids: CSARGNQPQHF. CDR3 nucleotides: TGCAGTGCTAGGGGCAATCAGCCCCAGCATTTT.

The chain is built from TRBV7-3 and TRBJ2-7, with D unclear. Germline V gives CDR1 SGHTA, CDR2 FQGTGA. V shed 1 base and J shed 6 bases, with 10 bases lying between them. The CDR3 is 13 residues long. In DNA form, the CDR3 reads TGTGCCAGCAGCTTAAGAGTGTTCAGCGAGCAGTACTTC. Its protein product is CASSLRVFSEQYF. Variable domain in full (rest from reference TRBV7-3 and TRBJ2-7): GAGVSQTPSNKVTEKGKYVELRCDPISGHTALYWYRQSLGQGPEFLIYFQGTGAADDSGLPNDRFFAVRPEGSVSTLKIQRTERGDSAVYLCASSLRVFSEQYFGPGTRLTVT.

The rearrangement joins TRBV19 to TRBJ2-7; 9 bases are shared with TRBD1. V lost 1 base to trimming and J lost 3 bases; unmatched junction nucleotides: 10. The CDR3 totals 17 residues. CDR1 is LNHDA, CDR2 SQIVND, per germline (reference sequence). CDR3: CASSIGGQGLAYYEQYF. CDR3 nucleotides: TGTGCCAGTAGTATAGGGGGACAGGGTCTAGCCTACTACGAGCAGTACTTC.

This sequence joins TRBV12-5 and TRBJ2-3, with 10 nucleotides matching TRBD1. With 5 bases clipped from V and 0 bases from J, the junction kept 2 bases outside the gene matches. Germline V gene lookup returns CDR1 LGHNT and CDR2 FRNRAP. The CDR3 runs to 15 residues. CDR3 coding DNA: TGTGCTAGTGGTCTGGGACAGGGGAGCACAGATACGCAGTATTTT. Amino acid sequence: CASGLGQGSTDTQYF.

About this clone itself: The junction does not match germline at one end; this may be a read error. Other DNA sequences in this specimen translate into the identical CDR3. The chain carries TRBV5-6 and TRBJ1-1; 7 positions match TRBD1. The V gene's germline CDR1 is SGHDT and CDR2 YYEEEE. There are 13 residues in the CDR3. CDR3 bases: TGTGCCAGCAGCGGCAGGGGGTACACCGAAGCTTTCTTT. Protein product: CASSGRGYTEAFF.

The rearrangement joins TRBV15 to TRBJ1-3; D unclear. Trimming removed 0 bases from V and 0 bases from J, with 15 bases in between. CDR1 LNHNV and CDR2 YYDKDF come from the germline V gene (reference sequence). This CDR3 spans 18 amino acids. CDR3 bases: TGTGCCACCAGCAGAGAAGTGGGTTACAGCCTCTCTGGAAACACCATATATTTT. Translation gives CATSREVGYSLSGNTIYF. The variable domain in full, with the rest retrieved from reference TRBV15 and TRBJ1-3, is DAMVIQNPRYQVTQFGKPVTLSCSQTLNHNVMYWYQQKSSQAPKLLFHYYDKDFNNEADTPDNFQSRRPNTSFCFLDIRSPGLGDTAMYLCATSREVGYSLSGNTIYFGEGSWLTVV.

To note about this clone: The same CDR3 arises from other DNA sequences in this sample as well. The rearrangement links TRBV11-3 to TRBJ2-1, with a weak D call TRBD1 (6 bases). CDR3 size: 13 residues. The V and J ends lost 8 bases and 2 bases respectively, with 10 bases between them. In germline, CDR1 is SGHNT, CDR2 YENEEA. CDR3 protein: CASRDNTYNEQFF. CDR3 coding DNA: TGTGCCAGCCGGGACAACACCTACAATGAGCAGTTCTTC.

As DNA, the CDR3 is TGTGCCATCAGTGGCCCGGGAGAGGGCCCCGAGCAGTACTTC. Translating it yields CAISGPGEGPEQYF. The gene calls are TRBV10-3 and TRBJ2-5, with a weak D call TRBD2 (6 bases). The tail of the sequence fits TRBJ2-7 better, so the J call may be wrong. The CDR3 has 14 residues. Germline V gene data show CDR1 as ENHRY and CDR2 as SYGVKD.

The rearrangement joins TRBV6-5 to TRBJ2-3, with D possibly being TRBD1 (6 bases). V lost 5 bases to trimming and J lost 6 bases, with 18 bases between them. The CDR3 extends over 15 amino acids. Germline CDR1 MNHEY, CDR2 SVGAGI. The CDR3: CASSRDRPPWDTQYF. The DNA of the CDR3 is TGTGCCAGCAGTCGAGACAGGCCCCCCTGGGATACGCAGTATTTT.